The 6 T cell receptor beta chains below come from one sample, sequenced in a study of CD8 T cells in ankylosing spondylitis. MiXCR, run by TCRdb on the 5' RACE reads, gives a single entry per CDR3 protein. Of some 54,000 distinct CDR3 sequences listed, 6% to 7.5% are singletons. Sequenced sample: blood, either unsorted or a sorted T cell fraction (not recorded which). The receptors were gathered from a female donor with ankylosing spondylitis or in good health (not recorded which).

CDR3 amino acids: CSVEDQSTDTQYF. DNA of the CDR3: TGCAGCGTTGAAGATCAGTCTACAGATACGCAGTATTTT. The V gene is TRBV29-1, the J gene TRBJ2-3; D remains ambiguous. The CDR3 is 13 residues long. Trimming removed 0 bases from V and 3 bases from J, with 7 bases in between. The germline V gene encodes CDR1 SQVTM and CDR2 ANQGSEA.

This clonotype has at least ten counts. The rearrangement links TRBV3-1 to TRBJ1-1; a possible D gene is TRBD1 (5 bases). The V gene's germline CDR1 is LGHDT and CDR2 YNNKEL (reference sequence). CDR3 length equals 14 residues. Trimming cost V 3 bases and J 2 bases, with 10 bases left between them. CDR3 bases: TGTGCCAGCAGCCACCTGACAGAAAACACTGAAGCTTTCTTT. As protein: CASSHLTENTEAFF.

This clonotype appeared many times. This chain joins TRBV4-1 and TRBJ2-1, with 9 bases matching TRBD1. There are 17 residues in the CDR3. Losses at the gene ends were 4 bases for V and 5 bases for J; bases not matched to a gene: 12. Germline V gives CDR1 MGHRA, CDR2 YSYEKL. The CDR3 loop reads CASSPLPGQGQHNEQFF. The CDR3 bases are TGCGCCAGCAGCCCTCTTCCGGGACAGGGCCAACACAATGAGCAGTTCTTC.

The genes are TRBV12-5 and TRBJ1-2; a possible D gene is TRBD1 (6 bases). Trimming shortened V by 1 base and J by 7 bases, and 13 bases separated the two germline ends. This CDR3 comprises 14 residues. CDR1 LGHNT and CDR2 FRNRAP come from the germline V gene. The CDR3 loop reads CASGLESGTRGYTF. CDR3 in DNA: TGTGCTAGTGGTTTGGAATCCGGGACACGTGGCTACACCTTC.

This clonotype was recorded at least ten times. J is TRBJ2-7 and V is TRBV5-1; 8 nucleotides match TRBD1. After removal of 2 bases from V and 3 bases from J, the junction contained 1 base not matched to a gene. Germline V gene lookup returns CDR1 SGHRS and CDR2 YFSETQ. This CDR3 is built from 13 residues. The CDR3 nucleotides are TGCGCCAGCAGCTTAACAGGGGGCTACGAGCAGTACTTC. Residues: CASSLTGGYEQYF.

This clonotype has a count of ten or more. The genes are TRBV6-2 or TRBV6-3 and TRBJ2-7; D assignment may be TRBD1 or TRBD2 (5 bases each). Trimming took off 6 bases at V and 0 bases at J, with 12 bases between the two ends. The germline V gene has CDR1 MNHEY and CDR2 SVGEGT. The CDR3 consists of 14 residues. The CDR3 loop reads CASRWDGSSYEQYF. For the CDR3, the DNA is TGTGCCAGCAGGTGGGACGGTAGCTCCTACGAGCAGTACTTC.